The 3 T cell receptor beta chains presented below share a single source sample, sequenced in a study of read filtering for tumor transcriptome and immune sequencing. From about 400 ng of RNA, a library with molecular barcoded alpha/delta and beta/gamma adaptors was made. TCRdb ran MiXCR on the reads and lists one entry per CDR3 protein. The table has tens of thousands of distinct CDR3 sequences, roughly 13% seen once. The material sequenced was a population of CD138-negative cells sorted from bone marrow. These receptors came from a donor at least 40 years old with multiple myeloma.

This clonotype was seen many times. Written as DNA, the CDR3 is TGCAGTGCTAGTACGACTAGCGGGAACCTCGGGAAAGAGACCCAGTACTTC. Translating gives CSASTTSGNLGKETQYF. V usage is TRBV20-1 and J usage is TRBJ2-5, with 11 bases matching TRBD2. The ends lost 3 bases at V and 3 bases at J; junction bases unmatched: 12. The length of the CDR3 is 17 residues. Germline CDR1 and CDR2: DFQATT and SNEGSKA (reference sequence).

This clonotype came up many times. The chain is built from TRBV5-4 and TRBJ2-1; 8 nucleotides line up with TRBD2. Germline V gene lookup returns CDR1 SGHNT and CDR2 YYREEE (reference sequence). J lost 0 bases, V lost 4 bases, and 3 bases had no gene match. The CDR3 has 15 residues. CDR3 DNA: TGTGCCAGCAGCCCGGCGGGGGGCTCCTACAATGAGCAGTTCTTC. Its protein is CASSPAGGSYNEQFF. The full variable domain, its missing parts supplied by reference TRBV5-4 and TRBJ2-1, is ETGVTQSPTHLIKTRGQQVTLRCSSQSGHNTVSWYQQALGQGPQFIFQYYREEENGRGNFPPRFSGLQFPNYSSELNVNALELDDSALYLCASSPAGGSYNEQFFGPGTRLTVL.

This rearrangement joins TRBV20-1 to TRBJ2-7, with D uncertain. This CDR3 spans 12 amino acids. Germline V CDR1 and CDR2: DFQATT, SNEGSKA (reference sequence). V was pared by 5 bases and J by 7 bases, with 15 bases between. CDR3 DNA sequence: TGCAGTGCTCGCCAATTGGTAGGAGAGCAGTACTTC. This sequence encodes CSARQLVGEQYF.